The clone carrying this T cell receptor (beta chain) was detected once. Each PCR received spiked synthetic TCR analog templates. The repertoire was sequenced with immunoSEQ multiplex PCR; TCRdb's copy has only in-frame clones and lacks some. The repertoire holds tens of thousands of clones, with more than 70% as singletons. The sample comes from a study of PD-L1 blockade in urothelial cancer. Study-wide context: Men with urothelial cancer arising in the bladder made up about 85% of the roughly 30 patients.

Germline CDR1 and CDR2: MDHEN and SYDVKM. The CDR3 is 14 residues long. Trimming stripped 7 bases from V and 1 base from J, with 10 bases between. The chain combines TRBV28 with TRBJ2-2; unclear D gene. The TCR sequence derives from a man aged 70 or older with urothelial cancer. The specimen was PBMCs, collected around atezolizumab (anti-PD-L1) treatment. The CDR3 coding sequence is TGTGCCAGCACTGAGGTACTGAACACCGGGGAGCTGTTTTTT. Protein product: CASTEVLNTGELFF.